These T cell receptor beta chains were read from a single sample in a study of graft-versus-host responses after intestinal transplantation. Antigens of these TCRs are unknown. Profiling relied on immunoSEQ multiplex PCR, and the TCRdb table lists in-frame clones only, not all of them. The data show tens of thousands of clones, about 89% seen once. The sample consisted of unstimulated CD4+ T cells sorted from spleen or lymph node cells, taken before intestinal transplant. All receptors come from a human donor who received an intestinal transplant. Each CDR3 is given with its conserved first and last residue. Fields, in order: D gene, clone size, J gene, V gene, CDR3 protein. A D gene is named only where the DNA matches it firmly. Clone sizes are given selectively: once, few, many, or a class where the clone is expanded.

D gene: TRBD2; clone size: .; J gene: TRBJ2-1; V gene: TRBV2; CDR3 protein: CASSELGTSGRYNEQFF
D gene: TRBD2; clone size: .; J gene: TRBJ2-1; V gene: TRBV19; CDR3 protein: CASSILAGYNEQFF
D gene: .; clone size: .; J gene: TRBJ2-2; V gene: TRBV5-1; CDR3 protein: CASSLQGTGELFF
D gene: .; clone size: once; J gene: TRBJ2-7; V gene: TRBV19; CDR3 protein: CASSIRLAVPYEQYF
D gene: .; clone size: .; J gene: TRBJ1-5; V gene: TRBV28; CDR3 protein: CASSTLGGVSNQPQHF
D gene: .; clone size: few; J gene: TRBJ1-5; V gene: TRBV7-9; CDR3 protein: CASSPEGQQPQHF
D gene: .; clone size: .; J gene: TRBJ1-6; V gene: TRBV28; CDR3 protein: CASSLMPTSGSPLHF
D gene: TRBD1; clone size: .; J gene: TRBJ1-1; V gene: TRBV28; CDR3 protein: CASSPHGQGRPTNTEAFF
D gene: TRBD2; clone size: .; J gene: TRBJ2-3; V gene: TRBV4-2; CDR3 protein: CASSQASGGSDTQYF
D gene: TRBD1; clone size: .; J gene: TRBJ2-1; V gene: TRBV7-6; CDR3 protein: CASSRQGGSRDEQFF
D gene: .; clone size: .; J gene: TRBJ1-1; V gene: TRBV2; CDR3 protein: CASSGSPGGLYAFF
D gene: .; clone size: .; J gene: TRBJ2-7; V gene: TRBV2; CDR3 protein: CASKVGGGSYEQYF